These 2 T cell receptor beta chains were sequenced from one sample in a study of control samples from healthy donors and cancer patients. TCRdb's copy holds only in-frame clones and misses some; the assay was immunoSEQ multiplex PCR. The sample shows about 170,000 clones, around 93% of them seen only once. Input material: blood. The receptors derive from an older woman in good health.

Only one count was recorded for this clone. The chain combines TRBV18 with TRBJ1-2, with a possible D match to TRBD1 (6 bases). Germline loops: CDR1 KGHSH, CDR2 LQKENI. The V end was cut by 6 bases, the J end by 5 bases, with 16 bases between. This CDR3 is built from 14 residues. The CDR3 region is CASSQGRGPYGYTF. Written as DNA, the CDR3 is TGTGCCAGCTCCCAAGGTCGGGGGCCATATGGCTACACCTTC.

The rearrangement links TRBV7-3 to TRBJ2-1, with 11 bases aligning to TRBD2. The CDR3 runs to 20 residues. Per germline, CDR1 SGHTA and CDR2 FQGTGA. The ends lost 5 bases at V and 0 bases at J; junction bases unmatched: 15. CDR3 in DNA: TGTGCCAGCAGCAAAAAGTTTACTAGCGGGGGTTTGAGCTCCTACAATGAGCAGTTCTTC. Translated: CASSKKFTSGGLSSYNEQFF.